This T cell receptor (beta chain) derives from a study of human T cells and chemical hapten exposure. Study-level background: The patient population, which was mostly female, had alopecia areata, totalis or universalis. Study-wide results and caveats: After DPC sensitization, TCRs above 1 in 1000 frequency showed no change.

V gave up 6 bases and J gave up 0 bases, with 12 bases separating them. The CDR3 sequence is 15 residues long. The germline V gene encodes CDR1 SGHTA and CDR2 FQGNSA. Within the library, unique molecular identifiers were attached to each individual cDNA molecule. TCRdb passed the RACE reads through MiXCR, listing each CDR3 protein once. The sample contains around 180,000 distinct CDR3 sequences, almost 30% of which appear only once. The time point is: pre-sensitization, week 0. The treatment denotes: therapeutic diphenylcyclopropenone sensitization with weekly scalp DPC. Patients had alopecia, were aged 18 to 70, and were not pregnant. The sample holds many counts of this clonotype. The target antigen is unknown.

The sequence came from a woman aged 30 to 39 with alopecia areata. Some clones in this sample may be carry-over from other donors' samples. The chain has TRBV7-2 and TRBJ1-5; D ambiguous. The sample consisted of whole blood, taken in connection with sensitization to the hapten diphenylcyclopropenone (DPC). CDR3 DNA: TGTGCCAGCAGTCGCGGCTTGGGTAGCAATCAGCCCCAGCATTTT. Its protein product is CASSRGLGSNQPQHF.